This T cell receptor beta chain is drawn from a study of cytomegalovirus exposure and HLA in healthy donors. Study-wide findings and caveats: The study assumed roughly uniform donor sequencing depth for presence/absence analyses. CMV antigen specificity of a few CMV-associated chains was confirmed in vitro.

CDR1 is SGHRS, CDR2 YFSETQ, per germline. Unmatched junction bases numbered 9, after V lost 7 bases and J lost 3 bases. This CDR3 is built from 14 residues. This clone was observed once. Antigen specificity is unknown. Researchers ran the PCR with 60 Vbeta and 13 Jbeta primers. Libraries were prepared by immunoSEQ multiplex PCR; TCRdb keeps only in-frame clonotypes and omits some of them. The table includes roughly 110,000 clones, over 60% detected once. The source of this sequence is a man aged 40-49 years in good health and CMV-seropositive. Sequences were obtained from PBMCs. The V call is TRBV5-1, the J call TRBJ1-2; 7 nucleotides agree with TRBD1. DNA of the CDR3: TGCGCCAGCTCTACTTCCGGGACAGACTATGGCTACACCTTC. Translation gives CASSTSGTDYGYTF.